The 32 T cell receptor beta chains listed next were all sequenced from one sample in a study of cytomegalovirus exposure and HLA in healthy donors listed by TCRdb under 2017. To prepare the library, the immunoSEQ multiplex PCR assay was applied. The multiplex PCR relied on a mix of 60 forward primers for TCR Vbeta segments and 13 reverse primers for TCR Jbeta segments. TCRdb carries this immuneACCESS record with in-frame sequences only. Its versions omit some clonotypes, under half of them owing to an unresolved V gene in the studies checked, with the rest unexplained. The data table for this sample lists some 120,000 clones. Roughly 2.5% of the sample is held by the ten biggest clonotypes. The source material was PBMCs. These receptors came from a young man in good health and CMV-seronegative.

The rearrangement links TRBV28 to TRBJ2-7; 8 bases fit TRBD1. J was trimmed by 0 bases and V by 4 bases; bases with no gene match: 8. Germline V CDR1 and CDR2: MDHEN, SYDVKM. The CDR3 length is 16 residues. CDR3 nucleotide sequence: TGTGCCAGCAGTTCCACGGACAGGGCCATCTCCTACGAGCAGTACTTC. Amino acid sequence: CASSSTDRAISYEQYF.

The chain has TRBV30 and TRBJ2-7; 9 positions match TRBD1. Looked up from germline, CDR1 is GTSNPN and CDR2 is SVGIG (reference sequence). The CDR3 runs 12 residues. Losses at the gene ends were 5 bases for V and 5 bases for J; bases not matched to a gene: 4. The CDR3 sequence is CAWAGTGNEQYF. The CDR3 DNA reads TGTGCCTGGGCCGGGACAGGGAACGAGCAGTACTTC.

The chain employs TRBV28 and TRBJ2-2, with TRBD2 as a possible D gene (7 bases). V lost 6 bases and J 1 base, leaving 24 bases between the germline ends. This CDR3 is built from 19 residues. In germline, CDR1 is MDHEN, CDR2 SYDVKM. The DNA of the CDR3 is TGTGCCAGCAGCCCAGGGCTAGCGGCGGGCAGGGGGAACACCGGGGAGCTGTTTTTT. Translating gives CASSPGLAAGRGNTGELFF.

The chain is built from TRBV6-1 and TRBJ1-2, with 9 bases identical to TRBD1. The V gene end was trimmed by 5 bases and the J gene end by 2 bases; junction bases not matched to a gene: 3. From germline, CDR1 is MNHNS and CDR2 SASEGT. The CDR3 extends over 14 amino acids. CDR3 residues: CASSRDRENYGYTF. The CDR3 DNA reads TGTGCCAGCAGTCGGGACAGGGAAAACTATGGCTACACCTTC.

This sequence joins TRBV5-6 and TRBJ2-5, with no clear D. The J call is in doubt because the DNA end fits TRBJ2-7 better. The CDR3 totals 13 residues. Germline CDR1 SGHDT, CDR2 YYEEEE. The CDR3 nucleotides are TGTGCCAGCAGCTCTACTAATACCTACGAGCAGTACTTC. Translating it yields CASSSTNTYEQYF.

This chain connects TRBV5-1 to TRBJ2-3, with TRBD2 matching over 7 bases. Germline trimming cut 0 bases from V and 4 bases from J; bases unmatched to any gene: 11. From germline, CDR1 is SGHRS and CDR2 YFSETQ. The CDR3 has 17 amino acids. CDR3 sequence (DNA): TGCGCCAGCAGCTTGGAACCGGGAGGCCCTAGCGCAGATACGCAGTATTTT. It codes for CASSLEPGGPSADTQYF.

J is TRBJ2-7 and V is TRBV28; TRBD2 matches at 11 bases. Germline V CDR1 and CDR2: MDHEN, SYDVKM. V was pared by 4 bases and J by 5 bases, with 13 bases of the junction left unmatched. The CDR3 totals 17 residues. The CDR3: CASSSPILAGDGDEQYF. The DNA of the CDR3 is TGTGCCAGCAGTTCCCCGATACTAGCGGGAGACGGCGACGAGCAGTACTTC.

The chain couples TRBV7-3 to TRBJ1-1, with unresolved D. The CDR3 totals 13 residues. CDR1 SGHTA and CDR2 FQGTGA come from the germline V gene. The V end was cut by 2 bases, the J end by 3 bases, with 7 bases between. The CDR3 here is CASSLWQDTEAFF. The CDR3 coding sequence is TGTGCCAGCAGCTTATGGCAGGACACTGAAGCTTTCTTT.

The chain uses TRBV4-1 and TRBJ2-5, with 12 bases matching TRBD2. Germline V lookup: CDR1 MGHRA, CDR2 YSYEKL. V gave up 5 bases and J gave up 2 bases; unmatched junction bases: 6. This CDR3 has 16 amino acids. Here the CDR3 DNA reads TGCGCCAGCAGCGATTGGACTAGCGGGAAGCAAGAGACCCAGTACTTC. This codes for CASSDWTSGKQETQYF.

The V call is TRBV25-1, the J call TRBJ1-1; D uncertain. The ends were cut back, 10 bases at V and 7 bases at J, with 13 bases in the middle. CDR1 and CDR2 from the germline V gene are MGHDK and SYGVNS. The CDR3 extends over 11 amino acids. The CDR3 loop reads CATLRGGEAFF. CDR3 nucleotides: TGTGCCACCCTAAGAGGCGGTGAAGCTTTCTTT.

The rearrangement joins TRBV4-1 to TRBJ1-1; 7 positions match TRBD1. V lost 4 bases, J lost 0 bases, and 8 bases stayed unmatched. In germline, CDR1 is MGHRA, CDR2 YSYEKL. This CDR3 region has 16 residues. The CDR3 loop is CASSREATGLNTEAFF. CDR3 nucleotide sequence: TGCGCCAGCAGCCGAGAAGCGACAGGGTTGAACACTGAAGCTTTCTTT.

The chain couples TRBV28 to TRBJ2-7, with 8 bases that match TRBD2. Trimming took 4 bases from V and 2 from J; bases not matched to a gene: 4. The CDR3 length is 14 residues. Germline V gives CDR1 MDHEN, CDR2 SYDVKM. The CDR3 region is CASSSFSGTYEQYF. CDR3 nucleotides: TGTGCCAGCAGTTCGTTTAGCGGGACCTACGAGCAGTACTTC.

V is TRBV7-2 and J is TRBJ2-3, with 10 positions matching TRBD2. The germline V gene encodes CDR1 SGHTA and CDR2 FQGNSA. The CDR3 totals 17 residues. The V and J ends lost 2 bases and 0 bases, in that order; junction bases with no gene match: 5. CDR3 in amino acids: CASSLISGRTSTDTQYF. The CDR3 nucleotides are TGTGCCAGCAGCTTAATTAGCGGGAGGACTAGCACAGATACGCAGTATTTT.

This chain uses TRBV5-4 with TRBJ1-2, with 7 bases lining up with TRBD1. J gave up 4 bases and V 4 bases, and 4 bases lay outside the gene matches. This CDR3 spans 13 amino acids. The germline V gene encodes CDR1 SGHNT and CDR2 YYREEE (reference sequence). CDR3 sequence (DNA): TGTGCCAGCAGCCGGGACAGAATCTATGGCTACACCTTC. Translating gives CASSRDRIYGYTF.

The V gene is TRBV27, the J gene TRBJ2-7; 7 positions match TRBD2. The CDR3 loop spans 16 amino acids. The germline CDR1 and CDR2 sequences are MNHEY and SMNVEV (reference sequence). Germline trimming cut 3 bases from V and 4 bases from J; bases unmatched to any gene: 12. The CDR3 protein is CASSLTFLAARYEQYF. CDR3 nucleotide sequence: TGTGCCAGCAGTTTGACATTTCTAGCGGCGCGTTACGAGCAGTACTTC.

The V gene is TRBV28, the J gene TRBJ1-4; D remains unclear. Trimming stripped 5 bases from V and 3 bases from J, with 16 bases between. This CDR3 has 16 amino acids. Germline lookup yields CDR1 MDHEN and CDR2 SYDVKM. In DNA form, the CDR3 reads TGTGCCAGCAGTAACCTCAGTGGGCGCTCTAATGAAAAACTGTTTTTT. The encoded protein is CASSNLSGRSNEKLFF. Full variable domain (outside the CDR3, taken from reference TRBV28 and TRBJ1-4): DVKVTQSSRYLVKRTGEKVFLECVQDMDHENMFWYRQDPGLGLRLIYFSYDVKMKEKGDIPEGYSVSREKKERFSLILESASTNQTSMYLCASSNLSGRSNEKLFFGSGTQLSVL.

CDR3 DNA sequence: TGTGCCAGCAGCCGCGAGGGGAACACTGAAGCTTTCTTT. Encoded protein: CASSREGNTEAFF. J is TRBJ1-1 and V is TRBV7-3; D unclear. Trimming removed 5 bases from V and 1 base from J, with 8 bases in between. This CDR3 is 13 amino acids long. Germline V gene data show CDR1 as SGHTA and CDR2 as FQGTGA.

This sequence joins TRBV28 and TRBJ1-1; 8 bases map to TRBD1. CDR1 is MDHEN, CDR2 SYDVKM, per germline. This CDR3 has 12 residues. V dropped 6 bases and J dropped 11; count of bases not matched to a gene: 8. Here the CDR3 reads CASSRGQGGAFF. The CDR3 DNA sequence: TGTGCCAGCAGCCGAGGACAGGGTGGGGCTTTCTTT.

The gene calls are TRBV2 and TRBJ1-1; 7 positions match TRBD1. CDR3 length: 15 amino acids. Germline CDR1 and CDR2: SNHLY and FYNNEI. Losses at the gene ends were 5 bases for V and 2 bases for J; bases not matched to a gene: 8. In DNA form, the CDR3 reads TGTGCCAGCAGTCCGACAGGGCTAGCCAACACTGAAGCTTTCTTT. As protein: CASSPTGLANTEAFF.

The chain recombines TRBV15 with TRBJ2-5, with D possibly TRBD2 on 6 matching bases. Germline V gene data show CDR1 as LNHNV and CDR2 as YYDKDF (reference sequence). This CDR3 is 22 amino acids long. V was clipped by 0 bases and J by 0 bases, with 29 bases between them. This chain's CDR3 is CATSRDYTGFAVASAYQETQYF. CDR3 sequence (DNA): TGTGCCACCAGCAGAGATTATACTGGTTTTGCGGTGGCTAGCGCATACCAAGAGACCCAGTACTTC.

The rearrangement links TRBV28 to TRBJ1-5; the D gene is possibly TRBD1 (5 bases). The CDR3 length is 19 residues. CDR1 MDHEN and CDR2 SYDVKM come from the germline V gene. V was pared by 4 bases and J by 0 bases, with 22 bases between. The CDR3 nucleotides read TGTGCCAGCAGTTACAATCTCAACTTAAGGGGATATAGCAATCAGCCCCAGCATTTT. Protein product: CASSYNLNLRGYSNQPQHF.

The chain combines TRBV29-1 with TRBJ2-2, with 9 bases that match TRBD1. This CDR3 spans 15 amino acids. Trimming took 5 bases from V and 3 from J; bases not matched to a gene: 7. CDR1 SQVTM and CDR2 ANQGSEA come from the germline V gene. The CDR3 region is CSVTARDRDTGELFF. The CDR3 region has the DNA TGCAGCGTTACGGCTAGGGACAGGGACACCGGGGAGCTGTTTTTT.

The chain recombines TRBV9 with TRBJ2-7; possible D gene TRBD1, 5 bases. Trimming removed 4 bases at V and 2 bases at J, with 22 bases between. The CDR3 consists of 17 residues. Germline lookup yields CDR1 SGDLS and CDR2 YYNGEE. CDR3 in amino acids: CASSSSSDTGSPYEQYF. The CDR3 DNA reads as TGTGCCAGCAGCAGTTCGTCGGACACCGGTAGTCCCTACGAGCAGTACTTC.

The rearrangement uses TRBV10-1 and TRBJ2-7; the match to TRBD2 covers 8 bases. V dropped 4 bases and J dropped 7; count of bases not matched to a gene: 24. Germline loops: CDR1 WNHNN, CDR2 SYGVQD (reference sequence). This CDR3 comprises 19 residues. CDR3 nucleotide sequence: TGCGCCAGCAGTGCCCTGGGGACTAGAAGCCGCGTTAAGTATAGTGAGCAGTACTTC. This encodes CASSALGTRSRVKYSEQYF.

This chain links TRBV28 with TRBJ2-7; 10 bases line up with TRBD2. This CDR3 is built from 16 residues. Germline V lookup: CDR1 MDHEN, CDR2 SYDVKM. The J segment lost 4 bases and the V segment lost 5 bases, leaving 11 bases of the junction unmatched. The CDR3 here is CASSVPILAGDYEQYF. CDR3 DNA sequence: TGTGCCAGCAGTGTACCGATTCTAGCGGGGGATTACGAGCAGTACTTC.

This chain joins TRBV7-6 and TRBJ1-1; D is possibly TRBD1 (6 bases). Germline values: CDR1 SGHVS, CDR2 FNYEAQ. CDR3 length: 15 amino acids. V was pared by 4 bases and J by 2 bases, with 14 bases between. The CDR3 coding sequence is TGTGCCAGCAGCTCGGACCGGGACAAAAACACTGAAGCTTTCTTT. This sequence encodes CASSSDRDKNTEAFF.

V usage is TRBV19 and J usage is TRBJ2-2, with 11 positions matching TRBD1. The CDR3 length is 14 residues. V shed 6 bases and J 3 bases; nucleotides not matched to a gene: 0. The V gene's germline CDR1 is LNHDA and CDR2 SQIVND (reference sequence). The CDR3 loop is CASRGQGDTGELFF. Written as DNA, the CDR3 is TGTGCCAGTAGGGGACAGGGGGACACCGGGGAGCTGTTTTTT. Drawing the rest from reference TRBV19 and TRBJ2-2, the complete variable domain is DGGITQSPKYLFRKEGQNVTLSCEQNLNHDAMYWYRQDPGQGLRLIYYSQIVNDFQKGDIAEGYSVSREKKESFPLTVTSAQKNPTAFYLCASRGQGDTGELFFGEGSRLTVL.

CDR3 amino acids: CASSLGLAGDNEQFF. CDR3 nucleotide sequence: TGTGCCAGCAGCTTAGGACTAGCGGGGGACAATGAGCAGTTCTTC. The V call is TRBV7-9, the J call TRBJ2-1; 12 bases fit TRBD2. CDR1 and CDR2 from the germline V gene are SEHNR and FQNEAQ (reference sequence). CDR3 length: 15 residues. The trim removed 1 base at V and 5 bases at J, leaving 0 bases unmatched.

The chain couples TRBV13 to TRBJ1-2, with D possibly being TRBD1 (5 bases). This CDR3 is 15 amino acids long. V gave up 5 bases and J gave up 5 bases, with 18 bases separating them. CDR1 and CDR2 from the germline V gene are PRHDT and FYEKMQ (reference sequence). The CDR3 nucleotides read TGTGCCAGCAGCAGGGAACGAGCGGGGGTGTATGGCTACACCTTC. Translating it yields CASSRERAGVYGYTF.

CDR3 sequence: CAWRAVNTEAFF. CDR3 nucleotide sequence: TGTGCCTGGAGGGCTGTTAACACTGAAGCTTTCTTT. The V call is TRBV30, the J call TRBJ1-1, with unresolved D. This CDR3 spans 12 amino acids. The germline V gene encodes CDR1 GTSNPN and CDR2 SVGIG (reference sequence). V was clipped by 3 bases and J by 2 bases, with 7 bases between them.

This chain connects TRBV9 to TRBJ2-7, with 7 bases fitting TRBD2. The CDR3 is made up of 14 amino acids. Germline V CDR1 and CDR2: SGDLS, YYNGEE. V was pared by 2 bases and J by 7 bases, with 9 bases of the junction left unmatched. CDR3 sequence (DNA): TGTGCCAGCAGCGTTGGACTAGGGGTGGGGGAGCAGTACTTC. It codes for CASSVGLGVGEQYF.

The chain recombines TRBV4-2 with TRBJ2-2; no firm D call. V was cut by 1 base and J by 1 base, with 10 bases left in between. Looked up from germline, CDR1 is LGHNA and CDR2 is YNFKEQ. The CDR3 spans 16 residues. The CDR3 coding sequence is TGTGCCAGCAGCCAAGGCCGCCAGGAGAACACCGGGGAGCTGTTTTTT. Residues: CASSQGRQENTGELFF.